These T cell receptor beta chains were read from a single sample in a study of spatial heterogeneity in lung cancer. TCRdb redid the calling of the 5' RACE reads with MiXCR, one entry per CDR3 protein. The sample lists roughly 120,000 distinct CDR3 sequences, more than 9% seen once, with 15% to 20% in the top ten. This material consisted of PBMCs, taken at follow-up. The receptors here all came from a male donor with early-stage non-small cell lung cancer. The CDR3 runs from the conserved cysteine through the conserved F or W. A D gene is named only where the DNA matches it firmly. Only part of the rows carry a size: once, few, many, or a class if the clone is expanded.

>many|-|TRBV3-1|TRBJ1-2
CASSQDLTGSLNYGYTF
TGTGCCAGCAGCCAAGATCTTACAGGGTCCTTAAACTATGGCTACACCTTC
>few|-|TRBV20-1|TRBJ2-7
CSARDLMGPYEQYF
TGCAGTGCTAGAGATCTTATGGGACCTTACGAGCAGTACTTC
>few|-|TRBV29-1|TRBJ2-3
CSVGELLANTDTQYF
TGCAGCGTTGGAGAACTACTAGCTAACACAGATACGCAGTATTTT
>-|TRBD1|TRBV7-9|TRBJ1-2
CASSSRDGQGAYGYTF
TGTGCCAGCAGCTCCCGAGACGGACAGGGCGCCTATGGCTACACCTTC
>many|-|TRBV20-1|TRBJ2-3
CSAPYGSGRTDTQYF
TGCAGTGCTCCCTACGGCAGCGGACGCACAGATACGCAGTATTTT
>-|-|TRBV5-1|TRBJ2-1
CASSMDIYNEQFF
TGCGCCAGCAGCATGGACATTTACAATGAGCAGTTCTTC
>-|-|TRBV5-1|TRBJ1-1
CASSLRQANTEAFF
TGCGCCAGCAGCTTGCGACAGGCGAACACTGAAGCTTTCTTT
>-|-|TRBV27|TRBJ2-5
CASSLSFGPGTQYF
TGTGCCAGCAGTTTATCCTTCGGGCCCGGCACCCAGTACTTC
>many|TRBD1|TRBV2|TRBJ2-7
CASSEAGTGSSYEQYF
TGTGCCAGCAGTGAAGCGGGGACAGGGAGCTCCTACGAGCAGTACTTC
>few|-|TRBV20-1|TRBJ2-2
CSASALAANTGELFF
TGCAGTGCTAGTGCTTTGGCAGCGAACACCGGGGAGCTGTTTTTT
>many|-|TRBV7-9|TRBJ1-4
CASSQFQSNEKLFF
TGTGCCAGCAGCCAGTTTCAGTCTAATGAAAAACTGTTTTTT
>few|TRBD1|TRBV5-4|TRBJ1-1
CASSWRQGADTEAFF
TGTGCCAGCAGCTGGAGACAGGGGGCGGACACTGAAGCTTTCTTT
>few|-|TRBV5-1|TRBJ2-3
CASSFSPESQYF
TGCGCCAGCAGCTTCTCCCCGGAATCGCAGTATTTT
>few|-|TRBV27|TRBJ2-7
CASSLTYSYEQYF
TGTGCCAGCAGTCTAACGTACTCCTACGAGCAGTACTTC
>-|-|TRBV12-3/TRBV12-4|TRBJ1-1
CASSLLGIEAFF
TGTGCCAGCAGTTTATTGGGGATTGAAGCTTTCTTT
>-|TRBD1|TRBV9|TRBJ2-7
CASSPGTGGHEQYF
TGTGCCAGCAGCCCGGGGACAGGGGGCCACGAGCAGTACTTC
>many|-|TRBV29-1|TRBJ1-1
CSVEQGTGTEAFF
TGCAGCGTTGAACAGGGGACTGGCACTGAAGCTTTCTTT
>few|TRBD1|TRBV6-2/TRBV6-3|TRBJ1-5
CASSYLDRGDNQPQHF
TGTGCCAGCAGTTACCTGGACAGGGGCGACAATCAGCCCCAGCATTTT
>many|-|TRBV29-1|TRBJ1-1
CSARRGTGADEAFF
TGCAGCGCCCGCCGGGGAACAGGAGCTGACGAAGCTTTCTTT
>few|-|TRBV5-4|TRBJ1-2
CASSLKGNYGYTF
TGTGCCAGCAGCTTGAAGGGAAACTATGGCTACACCTTC
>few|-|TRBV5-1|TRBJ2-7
CASSLSMGPRPREQYF
TGCGCCAGCAGCTTGAGTATGGGGCCCAGGCCTCGCGAGCAGTACTTC
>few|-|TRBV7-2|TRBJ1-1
CASSPRRSGAEAFF
TGTGCCAGCAGCCCCCGAAGGTCTGGGGCTGAAGCTTTCTTT
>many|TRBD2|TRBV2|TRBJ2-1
CASRRASGVYNEQFF
TGTGCCAGCAGGCGGGCTAGCGGGGTCTACAATGAGCAGTTCTTC
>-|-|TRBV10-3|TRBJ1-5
CAISGSGNGNQPQHF
TGTGCCATCAGTGGCTCGGGGAACGGCAATCAGCCCCAGCATTTT
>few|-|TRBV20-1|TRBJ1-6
CSAQRGVSSSYNSPLHF
TGCAGTGCCCAACGGGGGGTCTCGAGCTCCTATAATTCACCCCTCCACTTT
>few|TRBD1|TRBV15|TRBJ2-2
CATSMDRGIGELFF
TGTGCCACCAGCATGGACAGGGGGATCGGGGAGCTGTTTTTT
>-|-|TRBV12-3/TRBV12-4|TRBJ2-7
CASSLRGGLSRYF
TGTGCCAGCAGTTTGAGGGGGGGCCTTTCGAGGTACTTC
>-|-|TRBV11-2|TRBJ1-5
CASSIGTERQPQHF
TGTGCCAGCAGCATCGGGACTGAACGTCAGCCCCAGCATTTT
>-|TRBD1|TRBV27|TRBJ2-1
CASSLGQGSREQFF
TGTGCCAGCAGTTTAGGACAGGGTTCAAGAGAGCAGTTCTTC
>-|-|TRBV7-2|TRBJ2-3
CASSLGRSSDTQYF
TGTGCCAGCAGCTTAGGCAGGAGTTCAGATACGCAGTATTTT
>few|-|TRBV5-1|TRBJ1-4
CASSLNGGTNEKLFF
TGCGCCAGCAGCTTGAACGGTGGAACTAATGAAAAACTGTTTTTT
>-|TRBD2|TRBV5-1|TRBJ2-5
CASSLGTSGLPETQYF
TGCGCCAGCAGCCTCGGGACTAGCGGACTGCCGGAGACCCAGTACTTC
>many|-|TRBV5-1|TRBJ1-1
CASSLSGTWNTEAFF
TGCGCCAGCAGCCTTTCGGGCACCTGGAACACTGAAGCTTTCTTT
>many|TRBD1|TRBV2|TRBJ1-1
CASTRTGFGTEAFF
TGTGCCAGCACCCGGACAGGGTTTGGCACTGAAGCTTTCTTT
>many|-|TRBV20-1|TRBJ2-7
CSASSGLGNYF
TGCAGTGCTAGTTCGGGCCTAGGGAATTACTTC